These 6 T cell receptor beta chains were sequenced from one sample in a study of T cell responses to AZD1222 COVID-19 vaccine. Data came from immunoSEQ multiplex PCR; TCRdb stores just in-frame clones and leaves some out. The sample has more than 110,000 clones, 92% seen once. The sample here was peripheral blood, taken on day 0 of AZD1222 vaccination. The receptors were gathered from an adult in good health.

This chain connects TRBV9 to TRBJ2-1; TRBD2 aligns across 10 bases. The CDR3 is 15 residues long. The V and J ends lost 4 bases and 3 bases, in that order; junction bases with no gene match: 4. CDR1 is SGDLS, CDR2 YYNGEE, per germline. This CDR3 is CASSPGTSVYNEQFF. Written as DNA, the CDR3 is TGTGCCAGCAGCCCTGGGACTAGCGTCTACAATGAGCAGTTCTTC.

The chain combines TRBV4-1 with TRBJ1-2; no clear D gene. Between the trimmed V and J ends, which lost 4 bases and 3 bases, there was a span of 15 bases. CDR3 length: 15 amino acids. Germline CDR1 is MGHRA and CDR2 is YSYEKL. CDR3 in amino acids: CASSRIRTGYYGYTF. CDR3 DNA sequence: TGCGCCAGCAGCCGAATACGCACGGGGTACTATGGCTACACCTTC.

This rearrangement joins TRBV27 to TRBJ1-5; maybe TRBD1 (5 bases). The V gene lost 6 bases and the J gene lost 3 bases, with 9 bases spanning the gap. The CDR3 extends over 13 amino acids. Looked up from germline, CDR1 is MNHEY and CDR2 is SMNVEV (reference sequence). CDR3 DNA: TGTGCCAGCAGCCCGGACACCAATCAGCCCCAGCATTTT. Its protein product is CASSPDTNQPQHF.

This rearrangement joins TRBV6-5 to TRBJ2-7, with D possibly matching TRBD2 (5 bases). V was clipped by 5 bases and J by 0 bases, with 14 bases between them. Germline V gene sequence: CDR1 MNHEY, CDR2 SVGAGI. CDR3 length: 15 residues. The CDR3 loop reads CASSTPTGYSYEQYF. The CDR3 nucleotides read TGTGCCAGCAGTACCCCGACGGGGTACTCCTACGAGCAGTACTTC.

The chain carries TRBV30 and TRBJ1-2, with no clear D. Germline V CDR1 and CDR2: GTSNPN, SVGIG (reference sequence). V lost 4 bases to trimming and J lost 8 bases, with 2 bases between them. The CDR3 extends over 8 amino acids. The CDR3 nucleotides read TGTGCCTGGAACGGCTACACCTTC. Amino acids: CAWNGYTF.

This chain connects TRBV6-5 to TRBJ2-1, with D perhaps matching TRBD2 (5 bases). Germline V gene lookup returns CDR1 MNHEY and CDR2 SVGAGI. The CDR3 runs 13 residues. Trimming pared 10 bases from V and 2 bases from J, leaving 12 bases between. The CDR3 reads CATRDGPYNEQFF. CDR3 nucleotides: TGTGCCACCCGGGATGGACCCTACAATGAGCAGTTCTTC.